This T cell receptor delta chain was retrieved from a study of gamma-delta T cells after stem cell transplantation. CDR1 GEAIGNYY and CDR2 EKD come from the germline V gene. The CDR3 is 15 amino acids. Trimming took 2 bases from V and 0 from J, leaving 12 bases between them. TCRdb used CATT to re-call clones from the RT-PCR reads. The sample contains fewer than 3,500 delta-chain clones, about 1.8% of which appear only once. This clone was recorded a few times. The TCRdb protein comes from a much larger clone and disagrees with this DNA's translation at residue 5, likely due to a read error; the protein given here is derived from the DNA.

The TCR originated in a human donor. It is not recorded whose cells these are; they may come from a transplant donor. Sequenced: gamma-delta T cells. The J gene is TRDJ1, the V gene TRDV2, with a weak D call TRDD3 (5 bases). DNA for the CDR3: TGTGCCTGTGACATCGTTGGGGCGTACACCGATAAACTCATCTTT. It codes for CACDIVGAYTDKLIF.